This T cell receptor (beta chain) was captured in a study of long-term antiretroviral therapy in people with HIV. Study results and limitations: Records did not include ART adherence, viral resistance or therapy changes.

Trimming removed 8 bases from V and 0 bases from J; junction bases left unmatched: 6. Germline V gene data show CDR1 as ENHRY and CDR2 as SYGVKD. This CDR3 region has 14 residues. In the case of this clone: Its antigen is as yet unknown.

Samples were assayed with immunoSEQ v3.0 at survey level. Sequencing used immunoSEQ multiplex PCR; TCRdb keeps in-frame clones, though not all of them. The sample has 15,000 or so clones, 88% seen once. The specimen was unsorted PBMCs, collected more than 2.2 years before starting antiretroviral therapy. The source of this sequence is a woman between 25 and 40 years old with HIV. The V and J genes are TRBV10-3 and TRBJ2-7; 8 bases match TRBD1. The CDR3 region is CAIEDRESSYEQYF. In nucleotides, the CDR3 is TGTGCCATCGAGGACAGGGAAAGCTCCTACGAGCAGTACTTC.